Below, one T cell receptor (beta chain) is given with its context. What it binds is not known. At one end the junction does not follow the germline gene, possibly because of a read error. It was with 60 Vbeta and 13 Jbeta primers that the PCR ran. Libraries were prepared by immunoSEQ multiplex PCR; TCRdb keeps only in-frame clonotypes and omits some of them. In the table there are over 120,000 clones, 65% to 85% of which are singletons. The data are from a study of cytomegalovirus exposure and HLA in healthy donors. Study-wide results and limits: Specific recognition of CMV antigens was confirmed in vitro for a few chains (all CMV-associated). A missense DCLRE1C variant was associated with V- and J-gene trimming of TCR beta chains in a later analysis, and an independent cohort replicated the association. DRB1 had the most TCR associations and HLA-C the fewest, a later analysis found, with rates varying by HLA locus.

The CDR3 contains 16 residues. From germline, CDR1 is SGHRS and CDR2 YFSETQ. The V call is TRBV5-1, the J call TRBJ2-6; D possibly corresponds to TRBD1 (6 bases). The source of this sequence is a male donor in good health and CMV-seronegative. Sequences were obtained from PBMCs. The CDR3 is CASSQQTGSGANGLTF. The CDR3 DNA is TGCGCCAGCAGCCAACAGACAGGATCTGGGGCCAACGGCCTGACTTTC.